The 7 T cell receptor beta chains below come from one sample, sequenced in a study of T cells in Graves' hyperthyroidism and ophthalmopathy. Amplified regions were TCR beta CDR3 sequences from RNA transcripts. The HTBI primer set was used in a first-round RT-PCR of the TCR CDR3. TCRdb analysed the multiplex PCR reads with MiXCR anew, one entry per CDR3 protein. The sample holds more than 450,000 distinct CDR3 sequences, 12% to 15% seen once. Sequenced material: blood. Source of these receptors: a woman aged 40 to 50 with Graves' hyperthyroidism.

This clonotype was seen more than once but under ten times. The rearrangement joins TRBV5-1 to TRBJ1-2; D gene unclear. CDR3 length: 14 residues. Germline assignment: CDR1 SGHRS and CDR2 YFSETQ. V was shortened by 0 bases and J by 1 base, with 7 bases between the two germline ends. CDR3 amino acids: CASSLATSNYGYTF. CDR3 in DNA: TGCGCCAGCAGCTTGGCCACAAGTAACTATGGCTACACCTTC. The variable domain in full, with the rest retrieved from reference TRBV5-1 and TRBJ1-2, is KAGVTQTPRYLIKTRGQQVTLSCSPISGHRSVSWYQQTPGQGLQFLFEYFSETQRNKGNFPGRFSGRQFSNSRSEMNVSTLELGDSALYLCASSLATSNYGYTFGSGTRLTVV.

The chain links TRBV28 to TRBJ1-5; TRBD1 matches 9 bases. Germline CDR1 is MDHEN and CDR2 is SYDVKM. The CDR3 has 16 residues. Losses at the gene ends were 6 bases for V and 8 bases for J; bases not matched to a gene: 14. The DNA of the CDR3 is TGTGCCAGCAGCTCAAATGACGGGACAGGGAGTAAGCCCCAGCATTTT. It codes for CASSSNDGTGSKPQHF.

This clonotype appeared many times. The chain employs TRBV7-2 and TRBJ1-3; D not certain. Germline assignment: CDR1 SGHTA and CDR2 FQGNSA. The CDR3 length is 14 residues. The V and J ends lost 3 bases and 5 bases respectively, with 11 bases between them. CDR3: CASSLDGGRNTIYF. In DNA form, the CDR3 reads TGTGCCAGCAGCTTGGATGGAGGGAGAAACACCATATATTTT.

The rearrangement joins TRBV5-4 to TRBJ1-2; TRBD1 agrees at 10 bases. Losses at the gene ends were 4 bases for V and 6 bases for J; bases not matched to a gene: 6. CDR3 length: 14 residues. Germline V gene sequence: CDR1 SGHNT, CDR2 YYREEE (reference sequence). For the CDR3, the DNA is TGTGCCAGCAGCCCGGGACAGGGGATCGATGGCTACACCTTC. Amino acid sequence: CASSPGQGIDGYTF.

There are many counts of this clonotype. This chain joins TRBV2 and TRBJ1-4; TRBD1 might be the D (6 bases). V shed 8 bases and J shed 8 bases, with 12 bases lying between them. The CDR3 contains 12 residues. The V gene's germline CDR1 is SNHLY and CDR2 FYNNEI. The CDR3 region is CASGRGWEKLFF. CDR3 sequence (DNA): TGTGCCAGCGGCAGGGGTTGGGAAAAACTGTTTTTT.

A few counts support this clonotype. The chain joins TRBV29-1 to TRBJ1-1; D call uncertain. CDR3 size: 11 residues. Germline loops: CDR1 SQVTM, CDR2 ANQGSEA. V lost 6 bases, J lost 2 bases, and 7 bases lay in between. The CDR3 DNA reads TGCAGCGTAATCCCAAACACTGAAGCTTTCTTT. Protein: CSVIPNTEAFF.

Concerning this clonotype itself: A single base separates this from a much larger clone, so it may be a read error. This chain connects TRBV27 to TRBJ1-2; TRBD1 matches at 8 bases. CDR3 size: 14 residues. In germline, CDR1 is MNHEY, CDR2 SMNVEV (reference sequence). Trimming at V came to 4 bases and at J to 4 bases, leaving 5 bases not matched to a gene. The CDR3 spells CASSSQGASYGYTF. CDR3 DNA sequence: TGTGCCAGCAGTTCCCAGGGGGCGTCCTATGGCTACACCTTC.